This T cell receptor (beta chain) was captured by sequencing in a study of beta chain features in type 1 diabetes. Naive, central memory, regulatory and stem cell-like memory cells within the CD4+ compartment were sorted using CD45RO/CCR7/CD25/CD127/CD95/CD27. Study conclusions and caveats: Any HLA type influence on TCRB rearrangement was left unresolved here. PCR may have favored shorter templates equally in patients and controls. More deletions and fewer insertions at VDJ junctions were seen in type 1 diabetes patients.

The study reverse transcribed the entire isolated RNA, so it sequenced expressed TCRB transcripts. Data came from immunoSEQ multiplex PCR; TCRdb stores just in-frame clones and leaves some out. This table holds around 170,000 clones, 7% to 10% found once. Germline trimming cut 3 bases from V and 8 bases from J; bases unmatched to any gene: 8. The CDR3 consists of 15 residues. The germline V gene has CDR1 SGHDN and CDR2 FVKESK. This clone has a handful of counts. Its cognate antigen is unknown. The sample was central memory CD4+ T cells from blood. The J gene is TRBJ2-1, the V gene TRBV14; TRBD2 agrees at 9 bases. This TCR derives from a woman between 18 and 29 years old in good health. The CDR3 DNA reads TGTGCCAGCAGCCAGTTAGCGGGAGTTTCCGATGAGCAGTTCTTC. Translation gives CASSQLAGVSDEQFF.